The table lists the clone carrying this T cell receptor (beta chain) with a count of one. The CDR3 contains 14 residues. Germline V lookup: CDR1 SGHVS, CDR2 FNYEAQ. These data belong to a study of tumor-infiltrating lymphocytes in oesophageal squamous cell carcinoma. TCRdb reprocessed the PCR reads with MiXCR, giving one entry per CDR3 protein. Altogether about 11,000 distinct CDR3 sequences are present, approximately 60% being singletons, with the ten largest covering approximately 25%. This sequence originates from a male donor with esophageal squamous cell carcinoma. This chain uses TRBV7-6 with TRBJ2-5; the D is unclear. The DNA matches TRBJ2-7 better at its end, which makes the J call doubtful. Sequencing used esophageal tumor tissue. In DNA form, the CDR3 reads TGTGCCAGCAGCTTAGTGGACGGATACTACGAGCAGTACTTC. It translates to CASSLVDGYYEQYF.